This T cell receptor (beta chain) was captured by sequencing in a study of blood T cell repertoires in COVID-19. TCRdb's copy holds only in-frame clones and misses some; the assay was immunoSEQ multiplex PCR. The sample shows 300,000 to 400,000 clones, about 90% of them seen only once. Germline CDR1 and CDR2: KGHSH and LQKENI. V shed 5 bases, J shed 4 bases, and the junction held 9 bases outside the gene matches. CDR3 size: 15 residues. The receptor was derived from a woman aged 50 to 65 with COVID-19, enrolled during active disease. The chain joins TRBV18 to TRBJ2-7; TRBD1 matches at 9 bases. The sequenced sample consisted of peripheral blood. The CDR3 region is CASSEPGQGGYEQYF. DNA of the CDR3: TGTGCCAGCTCAGAACCGGGACAGGGAGGTTACGAGCAGTACTTC.